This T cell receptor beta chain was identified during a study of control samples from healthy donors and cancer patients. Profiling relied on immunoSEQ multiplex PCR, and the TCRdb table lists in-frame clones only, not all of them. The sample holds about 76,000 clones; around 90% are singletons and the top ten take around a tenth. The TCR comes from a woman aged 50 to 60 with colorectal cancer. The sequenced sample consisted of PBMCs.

The CDR3 nucleotides are TGTGCCAGCAGCTTAGCCATCACCGGGGAGCTGTTTTTT. Amino acid sequence: CASSLAITGELFF. The chain couples TRBV7-2 to TRBJ2-2; D remains unclear. This CDR3 contains 13 residues. V dropped 0 bases and J dropped 4 bases, with 3 bases sitting between them. Germline values: CDR1 SGHTA, CDR2 FQGNSA.